Below are 10 T cell receptor beta chains sequenced from a single sample in a study of glioma-infiltrating T cells after dendritic cell vaccination. Time point denoted: after dendritic cell vaccination, including at tumor progression/relapse. This table comes from immunoSEQ multiplex PCR, and its TCRdb copy is limited to in-frame clones, with some not included. The sample includes roughly 60,000 clones, roughly 86% of them seen just once. Sequenced here: blood, sampled after dendritic cell vaccination. All receptors come from a human donor with glioblastoma.

The chain uses TRBV9 and TRBJ1-4; TRBD1 agrees at 8 bases. CDR1 is SGDLS and CDR2 is YYNGEE in the germline V gene. The junction had 4 bases not matched to a gene; V was cut back by 4 bases and J by 2 bases. The CDR3 runs to 15 residues. CDR3 nucleotide sequence: TGTGCCAGCAGCCTCCGACAGGGGACTAATGAAAAACTGTTTTTT. It specifies CASSLRQGTNEKLFF.

V is TRBV6-4 and J is TRBJ2-5; 7 positions agree with TRBD2. The J segment lost 5 bases and the V segment lost 1 base, leaving 10 bases of the junction unmatched. Germline V CDR1 and CDR2: MRHNA, SNTAGT. This CDR3 contains 16 residues. CDR3: CASSDYTTSVWETQYF. Written as DNA, the CDR3 is TGTGCCAGCAGTGACTACACTACTAGCGTCTGGGAGACCCAGTACTTC.

In DNA form, the CDR3 reads TGTGCCAGTAGTATGAGGACAGGGATAGGCACTGAAGCTTTCTTT. It translates to CASSMRTGIGTEAFF. This sequence joins TRBV19 and TRBJ1-1, with 8 bases lining up with TRBD1. The ends lost 3 bases at V and 4 bases at J; junction bases unmatched: 7. Germline V gene data show CDR1 as LNHDA and CDR2 as SQIVND (reference sequence). The CDR3 runs 15 residues.

V is TRBV19 and J is TRBJ2-7; TRBD1 aligns across 10 bases. V gave up 5 bases and J gave up 6 bases; unmatched junction bases: 10. The CDR3 has 15 amino acids. Germline CDR1 is LNHDA and CDR2 is SQIVND (reference sequence). Here the CDR3 reads CASSSKPGTGAEQYF. The CDR3 region has the DNA TGTGCCAGTAGTTCGAAACCAGGGACAGGGGCCGAGCAGTACTTC.

The chain uses TRBV18 and TRBJ1-2; TRBD1 is a possible D gene (5 bases). Looked up from germline, CDR1 is KGHSH and CDR2 is LQKENI. The length of the CDR3 is 14 residues. Trimming removed 3 bases from V and 6 bases from J, with 14 bases in between. CDR3 in DNA: TGTGCCAGCTCACCTATACCAGGGATCCATGGCTACACCTTC. Encoded protein: CASSPIPGIHGYTF.

Only a few counts were recorded for this clone. This chain joins TRBV6-1 and TRBJ2-5, with 9 bases matching TRBD1. The CDR3 is 13 amino acids. Germline CDR1 and CDR2: MNHNS and SASEGT. V dropped 10 bases and J dropped 2; count of bases not matched to a gene: 5. This CDR3 reads CAISGTGQETQYF. CDR3 DNA: TGTGCCATCTCGGGGACAGGGCAAGAGACCCAGTACTTC.

The rearrangement joins TRBV5-1 to TRBJ2-1, with TRBD1 identical over 9 bases. The CDR3 covers 17 residues. The J segment lost 1 base and the V segment lost 2 bases, leaving 7 bases of the junction unmatched. Germline V lookup: CDR1 SGHRS, CDR2 YFSETQ. The DNA of the CDR3 is TGCGCCAGCAGCTTAGAAGGGACAGGGAGGTCCTACAATGAGCAGTTCTTC. Amino acid sequence: CASSLEGTGRSYNEQFF.

This clone is categorized as medium-sized. The chain couples TRBV19 to TRBJ1-2; unclear D gene. V lost 7 bases, J lost 0 bases, and 15 bases lay in between. There are 15 residues in the CDR3. CDR1 LNHDA and CDR2 SQIVND come from the germline V gene (reference sequence). The CDR3 sequence is CASTPDTRPNYGYTF. DNA of the CDR3: TGTGCCAGTACTCCTGACACACGTCCTAACTATGGCTACACCTTC.

The chain carries TRBV4-2 and TRBJ2-4; possibly TRBD2 for D (6 bases). Germline CDR1 is LGHNA and CDR2 is YNFKEQ. V shed 0 bases and J shed 1 base, with 10 bases lying between them. The CDR3 totals 16 residues. The CDR3 coding sequence is TGTGCCAGCAGCCAAGATTCGGAGGGGGCCAAAAACATTCAGTACTTC. Translation gives CASSQDSEGAKNIQYF.

The chain couples TRBV7-7 to TRBJ2-1; 10 bases are a match to TRBD2. The CDR3 runs to 13 residues. CDR1 is SSHAT, CDR2 FNYEAQ, per germline (reference sequence). V lost 9 bases to trimming and J lost 2 bases; unmatched junction nucleotides: 1. The CDR3 DNA sequence: TGTGCCAGTAGCGGGAGGCCCTACAATGAGCAGTTCTTC. The encoded protein is CASSGRPYNEQFF.